Detailed here is one T cell receptor (beta chain). Antigen unknown. Expressed TCRB transcripts were sequenced because the isolated RNA had all been reverse transcribed beforehand. Mean read depth for naive, central memory and regulatory T cell samples was about 3.6 million reads. Sequenced by immunoSEQ multiplex PCR; TCRdb stores in-frame clones only, minus some. The sample contains more than 150,000 clones, 9% to 10% of which appear only once. These data are taken from a study of beta chain features in type 1 diabetes. Findings and caveats of the study: Reads derived from cDNA could over-represent cells showing high TCR expression. A possible short-template PCR bias applies equally to patients and controls. All four CD4+ subsets of Type 1 diabetes patients contained TCRB CDR3s that were moderately but significantly shorter.

This CDR3 is 15 amino acids long. The germline V gene has CDR1 MDHEN and CDR2 SYDVKM. J gave up 5 bases and V 6 bases, and 9 bases lay outside the gene matches. This receptor was obtained from a woman in her twenties or thirties with type 1 diabetes. This rearrangement joins TRBV28 to TRBJ1-5, with 8 bases lining up with TRBD1. Material for sequencing was central memory CD4+ T cells from blood. The CDR3 reads CASRTPTGADQPQHF. In DNA form, the CDR3 reads TGTGCCAGCAGAACACCGACAGGGGCGGATCAGCCCCAGCATTTT.